This TCR beta chain was recovered during a study of OX40 agonist ivuxolimab in advanced cancers. Across the whole study: The study reported partial responses in three patients: one hepatocellular carcinoma, two cutaneous melanoma.

Per germline, CDR1 MNHNY and CDR2 SVGAGI (reference sequence). V gave up 4 bases and J gave up 5 bases; unmatched junction bases: 6. The CDR3 runs to 14 residues. Assay used: immunoSEQ multiplex PCR; TCRdb lists only in-frame clones, some missing. The table lists around 150,000 clones, about nine tenths of them singletons. The sequencing used CD4+ or CD8+ T cells sorted from blood, collected in a trial of the OX40 agonist ivuxolimab. This TCR was sampled from an adult with an advanced solid tumor such as melanoma, head and neck, liver or kidney cancer. The chain uses TRBV6-6 and TRBJ2-5, with TRBD2 matching 8 bases. The CDR3 nucleotides are TGTGCCAGCAGTTTAACGGGAGGGCTGGAGACCCAGTACTTC. Protein product: CASSLTGGLETQYF.